These 20 T cell receptor beta chains were all obtained from the same sample, sequenced in a study of technical replicates of blood from a handful of donors. Produced via immunoSEQ multiplex PCR; TCRdb's table is partial and in-frame only. The sample shows some 49,000 clones, 90% to 95% of them seen only once. What was sequenced was PBMCs. These receptors were taken from a human donor in good health. Some clones in this sample may be carry-over from other donors' samples.

The rearrangement uses TRBV14 and TRBJ2-5; 15 bases agree with TRBD2. CDR3 size: 15 residues. Germline-derived CDR1 and CDR2 are SGHDN and FVKESK. V was pared by 4 bases and J by 5 bases, with 2 bases of the junction left unmatched. The CDR3 region is CASSRGLAGGETQYF. The CDR3 nucleotides read TGTGCCAGCAGCCGTGGACTAGCGGGAGGGGAGACCCAGTACTTC. The full variable domain, rest sourced from reference TRBV14 and TRBJ2-5, is EAGVTQFPSHSVIEKGQTVTLRCDPISGHDNLYWYRRVMGKEIKFLLHFVKESKQDESGMPNNRFLAERTGGTYSTLKVQPAELEDSGVYFCASSRGLAGGETQYFGPGTRLLVL.

V and J are TRBV9 and TRBJ2-2; D gene ambiguous. This CDR3 contains 14 residues. With 0 bases removed from V and 1 base from J, the gap between germline ends came to 4 bases. CDR1 and CDR2 (germline): SGDLS, YYNGEE. The CDR3 loop reads CASSVVQNTGELFF. The CDR3 region has the DNA TGTGCCAGCAGCGTAGTACAGAACACCGGGGAGCTGTTTTTT.

The chain links TRBV29-1 to TRBJ2-2; 14 positions match TRBD2. V was clipped by 7 bases and J by 7 bases; unmatched bases: 5. The CDR3 sequence is 14 residues long. Germline lookup yields CDR1 SQVTM and CDR2 ANQGSEA. The CDR3 spells CSGLAGGLVGELFF. In nucleotides, the CDR3 is TGCAGCGGACTAGCGGGAGGGCTGGTCGGGGAGCTGTTTTTT.

This chain uses TRBV5-3 with TRBJ2-3, with D maybe TRBD2 (5 bases). TRBV5-3 is classed as an ORF, of uncertain function. CDR3 length: 14 amino acids. V lost 1 base and J 2 bases, leaving 8 bases between the germline ends. The CDR3 loop is CARSLWTFTDTQYF. CDR3 nucleotide sequence: TGTGCCAGAAGCTTGTGGACTTTCACAGATACGCAGTATTTT.

The CDR3 reads CASSYGGGSYTF. The CDR3 coding sequence is TGTGCCAGCAGTTACGGGGGGGGTTCCTACACCTTC. This chain joins TRBV6-5 and TRBJ1-2; maybe TRBD1 (5 bases). Trimming shortened V by 2 bases and J by 10 bases, and 11 bases separated the two germline ends. CDR1 is MNHEY and CDR2 is SVGAGI in the germline V gene. The CDR3 covers 12 residues.

This clone has a single count. This chain links TRBV9 with TRBJ2-7; perhaps TRBD1 as D (6 bases). Germline V gene sequence: CDR1 SGDLS, CDR2 YYNGEE. Trimming pared 4 bases from V and 4 bases from J, leaving 15 bases between. The CDR3 is 14 amino acids. CDR3 in DNA: TGTGCCAGCAGCAGAACTGCAGGGACATACGAGCAGTACTTC. Translating it yields CASSRTAGTYEQYF.

V gene TRBV30 combines with J gene TRBJ1-2; 10 nucleotides agree with TRBD1. V shed 1 base, J shed 8 bases, and the junction held 4 bases outside the gene matches. Germline CDR1 reads GTSNPN; CDR2 reads SVGIG (reference sequence). The CDR3 is made up of 13 amino acids. DNA for the CDR3: TGTGCCTGGAGTGGGACAGGGGGTTGGGGCTACACCTTC. This translates into CAWSGTGGWGYTF.

V is TRBV18 and J is TRBJ1-1; the D is unclear. CDR1 and CDR2 from the germline V gene are KGHSH and LQKENI. Trimming shortened V by 4 bases and J by 5 bases, and 14 bases separated the two germline ends. CDR3 size: 14 residues. The CDR3 loop is CASSRNEGSTEAFF. The CDR3 bases are TGTGCCAGCTCACGAAACGAAGGGAGTACTGAAGCTTTCTTT.

The genes are TRBV5-4 and TRBJ1-2, with a tentative D call TRBD1 (5 bases). There are 13 residues in the CDR3. V was pared by 0 bases and J by 4 bases, with 7 bases between. The germline V gene has CDR1 SGHNT and CDR2 YYREEE (reference sequence). The CDR3 loop reads CASSLGQPYGYTF. CDR3 coding DNA: TGTGCCAGCAGCTTGGGACAGCCCTATGGCTACACCTTC. The whole variable domain, filled in from reference TRBV5-4 and TRBJ1-2, reads ETGVTQSPTHLIKTRGQQVTLRCSSQSGHNTVSWYQQALGQGPQFIFQYYREEENGRGNFPPRFSGLQFPNYSSELNVNALELDDSALYLCASSLGQPYGYTFGSGTRLTVV.

This clone was seen more than once but under ten times. This rearrangement joins TRBV7-9 to TRBJ2-2, with D possibly TRBD1 on 6 matching bases. Germline CDR1 SEHNR, CDR2 FQNEAQ (reference sequence). CDR3 length: 14 amino acids. Trimming pared 4 bases from V and 3 bases from J, leaving 9 bases between. CDR3 residues: CASSSDSYTGELFF. CDR3 sequence (DNA): TGTGCCAGCAGCTCGGACAGCTACACCGGGGAGCTGTTTTTT.

The J gene is TRBJ1-3, the V gene TRBV11-2; D perhaps matches TRBD1 (6 bases). Looked up from germline, CDR1 is SGHAT and CDR2 is FQNNGV. V dropped 5 bases and J dropped 0 bases, with 14 bases sitting between them. The CDR3 totals 16 residues. The DNA for the CDR3 is TGTGCCAGCAGCCCGCAGGGGATGATCTCTGGAAACACCATATATTTT. Translated: CASSPQGMISGNTIYF.

The rearrangement links TRBV5-1 to TRBJ1-1, with D possibly matching TRBD1 (5 bases). Trimming left V 3 bases short and J 4 bases short, with 16 bases between. Germline assignment: CDR1 SGHRS and CDR2 YFSETQ. CDR3 length: 15 amino acids. CDR3 in amino acids: CASSSTVGVGTEAFF. CDR3 coding DNA: TGCGCCAGCAGCTCGACGGTAGGGGTTGGCACTGAAGCTTTCTTT.

The chain uses TRBV4-2 and TRBJ2-1; 9 bases align to TRBD2. Germline V gene lookup returns CDR1 LGHNA and CDR2 YNFKEQ. The CDR3 is 16 residues long. J was trimmed by 8 bases and V by 0 bases; bases with no gene match: 8. CDR3: CASSQDQGLATDEQFF. The CDR3 DNA reads as TGTGCCAGCAGCCAAGATCAGGGACTAGCTACAGATGAGCAGTTCTTC.

The J gene is TRBJ2-3, the V gene TRBV7-2; TRBD2 aligns across 8 bases. The CDR3 length is 14 residues. CDR1 and CDR2 from the germline V gene are SGHTA and FQGNSA. V gave up 5 bases and J gave up 2 bases; unmatched junction bases: 3. The CDR3 reads CASSSGGLTDTQYF. The CDR3 DNA follows: TGTGCCAGCAGCAGCGGGGGCCTCACAGATACGCAGTATTTT.

CDR3 protein: CASSSSGLIPTGELFF. The CDR3 bases are TGTGCCAGCAGCTCCTCTGGACTGATACCCACCGGGGAGCTGTTTTTT. The chain links TRBV11-2 to TRBJ2-2; D might be TRBD2 (5 bases). This CDR3 is 16 amino acids long. Trimming removed 4 bases from V and 4 bases from J, with 16 bases in between. In germline, CDR1 is SGHAT, CDR2 FQNNGV.

On this clone: The same CDR3 arises from other DNA sequences in this sample as well. The chain employs TRBV30 and TRBJ1-5; TRBD1 agrees at 7 bases. Losses at the gene ends were 2 bases for V and 7 bases for J; bases not matched to a gene: 5. Germline CDR1 is GTSNPN and CDR2 is SVGIG (reference sequence). This CDR3 is built from 13 residues. CDR3 nucleotides: TGTGCCTGGAGTCGACAGGGAGACCAGCCCCAGCATTTT. This encodes CAWSRQGDQPQHF.

This chain links TRBV5-6 with TRBJ2-1; possible D gene TRBD2, 6 bases. The CDR3 runs 15 residues. The V end lost 4 bases, the J end lost 7 bases, and 18 bases lay between the germline ends. Germline-derived CDR1 and CDR2 are SGHDT and YYEEEE. The chain's CDR3 is CASSRAGRGANEQFF. CDR3 in DNA: TGTGCCAGCAGCCGAGCGGGCCGCGGGGCGAATGAGCAGTTCTTC.

The chain links TRBV11-1 to TRBJ1-6; D gene unclear. The V end was cut by 5 bases, the J end by 10 bases, with 12 bases between. The CDR3 spans 13 residues. Germline loops: CDR1 SGHAT, CDR2 FQDESV (reference sequence). This CDR3 reads CASSSFEESPLHF. For the CDR3, the DNA is TGTGCCAGCAGCAGTTTTGAGGAATCACCCCTCCACTTT.

This clone has a single count. The CDR3 DNA follows: TGTGCCAGCAGCTTAATATCTCTGGCAGATTATGGCTACACCTTC. This sequence encodes CASSLISLADYGYTF. The chain employs TRBV7-2 and TRBJ1-2; D unresolved. Germline V gives CDR1 SGHTA, CDR2 FQGNSA. V dropped 2 bases and J dropped 5 bases, with 15 bases sitting between them. CDR3 length equals 15 residues.

The V call is TRBV30, the J call TRBJ2-7; 11 bases are a match to TRBD1. The CDR3 extends over 13 amino acids. The V segment lost 2 bases and the J segment 6 bases; nucleotides outside the gene matches: 3. Germline lookup yields CDR1 GTSNPN and CDR2 SVGIG (reference sequence). This CDR3 reads CAWSPGQGVEQYF. CDR3 coding DNA: TGTGCCTGGAGTCCGGGACAGGGGGTCGAGCAGTACTTC.